This T cell receptor beta chain appears in the sequencing data of a study of blood T cell repertoires in COVID-19. Whole-study context: Whether acute or convalescent, the COVID-19 samples came from the United States, Italy and Spain.

The germline V and J ends were trimmed by 3 bases and 5 bases, with 19 bases remaining between them. This CDR3 comprises 16 residues. The germline V gene encodes CDR1 ENHRY and CDR2 SYGVKD. As handled by the study authors: Reference gene primer amplification in the assay estimated nucleated cell counts. Measured with immunoSEQ multiplex PCR; TCRdb has only the in-frame clones, and not every one. D and trimming were read from the DNA, whereas the V and J calls and clone size are those reported in that table. The sample shows about half a million clones, around 85% of them seen only once. The sample taken for sequencing was peripheral blood. V is TRBV10-3 and J is TRBJ1-2; a weak D match, TRBD1 (6 bases). The sequence was collected from a human donor in a cohort sampled during active COVID-19. The CDR3 coding sequence is TGTGCCATCAGTGAAAATTGGGCAGGGACAACATATGGCTACACCTTC. Translating it yields CAISENWAGTTYGYTF.